These T cell receptor beta chains were read from a single sample in a study of T cells after yellow fever vaccination. One entry per CDR3 protein, called by TCRdb with MiXCR from the 5' RACE reads. The sample consists of 450,000 to 550,000 distinct CDR3 sequences, around a fifth of them appearing once. Sequenced material: PBMCs, taken roughly 23 days after the first yellow fever vaccination. The receptors were gathered from a man aged 18 to 30 who received the YFV17D yellow fever vaccine. Each CDR3 is given without its conserved first and last residue.

j_call: TRBJ1-1
v_call: TRBV29-1
cdr3_aa: SVTLNTEAF

j_call: TRBJ1-5
v_call: TRBV15
cdr3_aa: ATSRDPPLRESNQPQH

j_call: TRBJ2-3
v_call: TRBV5-1
cdr3_aa: ASRARGELTDTQY

j_call: TRBJ2-1
v_call: TRBV5-1
cdr3_aa: ASQGSRRKNNEQF

j_call: TRBJ2-1
v_call: TRBV6-5
cdr3_aa: ASSLISGQGYNEQF

j_call: TRBJ2-5
v_call: TRBV3-1
cdr3_aa: ASSRAGQAPQETQY

j_call: TRBJ2-1
v_call: TRBV9
cdr3_aa: ASSVVSSGGDSSYNEQF

j_call: TRBJ2-3
v_call: TRBV12-3/TRBV12-4
cdr3_aa: ASSLDPGGWGDTQY

j_call: TRBJ2-1
v_call: TRBV6-9
cdr3_aa: ASTPNPSGACNEQF

j_call: TRBJ1-1
v_call: TRBV7-9
cdr3_aa: ASSGQKNTEAF

j_call: TRBJ1-1
v_call: TRBV6-2/TRBV6-3
cdr3_aa: ASSPHKVAEAF

j_call: TRBJ2-2
v_call: TRBV23-1
cdr3_aa: ASSQSGGITGELF

j_call: TRBJ2-7
v_call: TRBV20-1
cdr3_aa: SARETFNSYEQY

j_call: TRBJ2-1
v_call: TRBV3-1
cdr3_aa: ASSLIGGLSYNEQF

j_call: TRBJ2-3
v_call: TRBV4-1
cdr3_aa: ASSQEAQGGLDTQY

j_call: TRBJ2-7
v_call: TRBV29-1
cdr3_aa: SVYDLEGEGEQY

j_call: TRBJ1-2
v_call: TRBV7-9
cdr3_aa: ASSFGQGKGGYT

j_call: TRBJ2-2
v_call: TRBV7-9
cdr3_aa: ASSTNRGPGELF

j_call: TRBJ2-1
v_call: TRBV24-1
cdr3_aa: ATSEKGQGYYNEQF

j_call: TRBJ1-5
v_call: TRBV12-3/TRBV12-4
cdr3_aa: ASSSGSLYQPQH

j_call: TRBJ1-4
v_call: TRBV6-1
cdr3_aa: ASSITVPQNEKLF

j_call: TRBJ2-2
v_call: TRBV6-2/TRBV6-3
cdr3_aa: ASETDLTNTGELF

j_call: TRBJ2-1
v_call: TRBV7-9
cdr3_aa: ASSVDSRQQF

j_call: TRBJ1-2
v_call: TRBV4-1
cdr3_aa: ASSQEPGTMSYGYT

j_call: TRBJ2-1
v_call: TRBV5-1
cdr3_aa: ASSLDPPGSGGNNEQF

j_call: TRBJ2-3
v_call: TRBV5-1
cdr3_aa: ASSLGASGATDTQY

j_call: TRBJ2-3
v_call: TRBV7-2
cdr3_aa: ASSLAPARDTQY

j_call: TRBJ2-5
v_call: TRBV6-1
cdr3_aa: ASSTGQGVGETQY

j_call: TRBJ1-5
v_call: TRBV4-1
cdr3_aa: ASSQIDLGFGGQPQH

j_call: TRBJ1-1
v_call: TRBV29-1
cdr3_aa: SGDRDTEAF

j_call: TRBJ1-2
v_call: TRBV7-2
cdr3_aa: ASSVTTEIYGYT

j_call: TRBJ2-5
v_call: TRBV5-1
cdr3_aa: ASSPTGGPSGTQY

j_call: TRBJ2-6
v_call: TRBV28
cdr3_aa: ASSTNSGANVLT

j_call: TRBJ2-3
v_call: TRBV20-1
cdr3_aa: SARDQTSGGATDTQY

j_call: TRBJ1-4
v_call: TRBV24-1
cdr3_aa: ATSDRDSYPEKLF

j_call: TRBJ1-3
v_call: TRBV12-3/TRBV12-4
cdr3_aa: ASSLGPRGGPGNTIY

j_call: TRBJ1-2
v_call: TRBV15
cdr3_aa: ATSRGWDRGYGYT

j_call: TRBJ2-3
v_call: TRBV4-2
cdr3_aa: ASSRILAGGPSDTQY

j_call: TRBJ1-2
v_call: TRBV5-5
cdr3_aa: ASSRPGTHGYT

j_call: TRBJ2-2
v_call: TRBV6-5
cdr3_aa: ASSRTPGRNTGELF

j_call: TRBJ1-1
v_call: TRBV20-1
cdr3_aa: SARESGTGPEAF

j_call: TRBJ2-1
v_call: TRBV19
cdr3_aa: ASSKWGSGGSYNEQF

j_call: TRBJ2-1
v_call: TRBV3-1
cdr3_aa: ASSQDLASDEQF

j_call: TRBJ1-1
v_call: TRBV2
cdr3_aa: ASRQGVVAEAF

j_call: TRBJ2-5
v_call: TRBV20-1
cdr3_aa: SARFGQETQY

j_call: TRBJ1-4
v_call: TRBV30
cdr3_aa: AWSRALAGEVEKLF

j_call: TRBJ1-5
v_call: TRBV6-2/TRBV6-3
cdr3_aa: ASSYEGGASNQPQH

j_call: TRBJ2-3
v_call: TRBV24-1
cdr3_aa: ATSQGATDTQY

j_call: TRBJ2-3
v_call: TRBV5-1
cdr3_aa: ASSLFQGETQY

j_call: TRBJ2-7
v_call: TRBV4-1
cdr3_aa: ASSHSQGSYEQY

j_call: TRBJ2-2
v_call: TRBV15
cdr3_aa: ATSRDGGVAGELF

j_call: TRBJ2-3
v_call: TRBV7-2
cdr3_aa: ASSLDGDTQY